Reported below is one TCR beta chain. The antigen is unknown. Using immunoSEQ multiplex PCR, the repertoire was profiled, and TCRdb retains in-frame clones only, with some absent. The table lists about 14,000 clones, approximately 83% of them singletons. The sample is drawn from a study of T cells in localized non-small cell lung cancer. Findings and limits, study-wide: Uninvolved neighboring lung showed the greatest T cell clonality, exceeding tumor. Those with higher blood T cell density had longer overall survival. A median approximately 59 of the top 100 tumor clones appeared in adjacent lung.

Deletions cut 1 base from V and 1 base from J, with 10 bases between. The germline V gene has CDR1 MGHRA and CDR2 YSYEKL. The CDR3 has 15 residues. This sequence joins TRBV4-1 and TRBJ1-1, with D hard to call. The TCR originated in a female donor older than 55 with stage I squamous cell lung carcinoma. Here the sequenced sample was peripheral blood, taken before any cancer treatment. CDR3 DNA: TGCGCCAGCAGCCAAGCGGGGAAAGGGAACACTGAAGCTTTCTTT. Protein product: CASSQAGKGNTEAFF.